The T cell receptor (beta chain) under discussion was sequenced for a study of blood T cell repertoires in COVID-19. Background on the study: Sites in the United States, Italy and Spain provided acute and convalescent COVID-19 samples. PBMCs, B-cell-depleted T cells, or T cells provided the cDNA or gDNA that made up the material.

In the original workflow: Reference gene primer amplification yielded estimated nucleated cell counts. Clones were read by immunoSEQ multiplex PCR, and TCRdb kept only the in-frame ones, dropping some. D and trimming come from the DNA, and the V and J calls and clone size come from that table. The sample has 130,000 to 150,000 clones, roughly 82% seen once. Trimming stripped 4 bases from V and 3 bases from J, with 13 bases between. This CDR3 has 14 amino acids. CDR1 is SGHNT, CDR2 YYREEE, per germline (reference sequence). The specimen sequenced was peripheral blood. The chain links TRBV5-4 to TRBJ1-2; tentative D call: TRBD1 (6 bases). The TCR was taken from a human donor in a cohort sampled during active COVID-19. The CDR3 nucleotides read TGTGCCAGCAGCAGCGCTAAGGGGGACTATGGCTACACCTTC. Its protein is CASSSAKGDYGYTF.